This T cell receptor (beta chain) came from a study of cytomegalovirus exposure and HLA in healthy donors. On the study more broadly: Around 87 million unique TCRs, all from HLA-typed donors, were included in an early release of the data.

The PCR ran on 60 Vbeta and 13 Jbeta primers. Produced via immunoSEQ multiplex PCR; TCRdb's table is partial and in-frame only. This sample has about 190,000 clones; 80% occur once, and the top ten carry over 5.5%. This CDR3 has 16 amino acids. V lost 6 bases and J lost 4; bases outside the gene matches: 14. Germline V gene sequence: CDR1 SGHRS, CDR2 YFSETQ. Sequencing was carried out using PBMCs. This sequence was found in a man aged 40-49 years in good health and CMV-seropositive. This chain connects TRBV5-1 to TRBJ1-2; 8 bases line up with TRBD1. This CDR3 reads CASTSGQGRQIYGYTF. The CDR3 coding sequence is TGCGCCAGCACCTCAGGACAGGGACGCCAAATCTATGGCTACACCTTC.